This T cell receptor (beta chain) was sequenced for a study of cytomegalovirus exposure and HLA in healthy donors. General study findings and limits: Presence/absence analysis assumed near-uniform sequencing depth across donors.

V was cut by 2 bases and J by 0 bases, with 8 bases left in between. This CDR3 has 15 residues. Germline V gene data show CDR1 as LNHDA and CDR2 as SQIVND (reference sequence). To note about this clone: Antigen: not known.

Primers: 60 Vbeta forward and 13 Jbeta reverse. Measured with immunoSEQ multiplex PCR; TCRdb has only the in-frame clones, and not every one. This table has over 100,000 clones, roughly 79% appearing once. The V and J genes are TRBV19 and TRBJ1-3; D is unresolved. Sequenced: PBMCs. This receptor was taken from a male donor in good health and CMV-seronegative. The CDR3 loop is CASSISSYSGNTIYF. The DNA for the CDR3 is TGTGCCAGTAGTATATCGTCTTACTCTGGAAACACCATATATTTT.